This T cell receptor (beta chain) came from a study of blood T cells in healthy people across ages. Whole-study results and caveats: More naive CD4+ cells and higher diversity marked long-lived donors relative to aged donors. Without sorted subsets, naive and antigen-experienced compartments could not be conclusively compared. Diversity estimated from one million T cells was considered an underestimate.

Isolating PBMCs gave at least 7 million of these cells per sample. Alongside a J-beta primer mix, a sample-barcoded 5' primer served in a second PCR lasting about 7 to 12 cycles. One entry per CDR3 protein, called by TCRdb with MiXCR from the 5' RACE reads. The profile covers under 950,000 distinct CDR3 sequences, with 22% appearing a single time and about 22% taken by the ten largest. The V gene's germline CDR1 is ENHRY and CDR2 SYGVKD. There are 12 residues in the CDR3. V dropped 5 bases and J dropped 8 bases, with 9 bases sitting between them. This clonotype turned up a few times. The antigen remains unidentified.

The receptor was derived from a man aged 65 to 85 in good health. The rearrangement uses TRBV10-3 and TRBJ1-4; the D gene is possibly TRBD1 (6 bases). Sequences were obtained from blood. The CDR3 DNA reads TGTGCCATCAGTCCCGGACAGGAAAAACTGTTTTTT. Translated: CAISPGQEKLFF.